Listed below are T cell receptor beta chains from one sample, sequenced in a study of T-cell memory formation after mild COVID-19. TCRdb used MiXCR to reprocess the 5' RACE reads, holding one entry per CDR3 protein. This repertoire shows approximately 180,000 distinct CDR3 sequences, 16% found once; its top ten account for approximately 2.1%. Sequencing input: PBMCs or a T cell subset sorted from them (not recorded which). The receptors were gathered from an adult woman who had mild COVID-19 (a few samples of this study predate the infection). Cell type and time point are not known. Each CDR3 is given with its conserved first and last residue. Each record gives: D gene, V gene, J gene, clone size, CDR3 DNA, CDR3 protein. The D gene is left open where the match is weak. Rows may omit the clone size; those that give it use once, few, many or a size class.

.	TRBV12-3/TRBV12-4	TRBJ2-7	few	TGTGCCAGCAGACGGACAGAGACCTACGAGCAGTACTTC	CASRRTETYEQYF
TRBD1	TRBV15	TRBJ2-5	.	TGTGCCACCAGCCGCCGGGACAGGGGGGAGACCCAGTACTTC	CATSRRDRGETQYF
TRBD2	TRBV6-2/TRBV6-3	TRBJ2-1	many	TGTGCCAGCAGAGCCCTCCCGACTAGCGGGAAGCATGAGCAGTTCTTC	CASRALPTSGKHEQFF
.	TRBV6-2/TRBV6-3	TRBJ2-5	few	TGTGCCAGCAGTTATCGGGGGTTGGCCACCCAAGAGACCCAGTACTTC	CASSYRGLATQETQYF
TRBD2	TRBV12-3/TRBV12-4	TRBJ2-2	.	TGTGCCAGCAGTGGGACTAGCGGGAGCGGGGAGCTGTTTTTT	CASSGTSGSGELFF
.	TRBV7-9	TRBJ2-3	.	TGTGCCAGCAGGACGGAGAGCGGTGGATCCACAGATACGCAGTATTTT	CASRTESGGSTDTQYF
.	TRBV28	TRBJ2-7	many	TGTGCCAGCAGTTTACAGCGGACCTACGAGCAGTACTTC	CASSLQRTYEQYF
TRBD1	TRBV25-1	TRBJ2-5	many	TGTGCCAGCAGTGGGTCATGGGGCCACAGGGGAACGGAGACCCAGTACTTC	CASSGSWGHRGTETQYF
.	TRBV12-3/TRBV12-4	TRBJ1-1	.	TGTGCCAGCAGTCCCCGGACAGCGGAGAACACTGAAGCTTTCTTT	CASSPRTAENTEAFF
TRBD1	TRBV4-3	TRBJ2-6	.	TGCGCCAGCAGCCATAATACAGGGGCTGGGGCCAACGTCCTGACTTTC	CASSHNTGAGANVLTF
.	TRBV9	TRBJ1-1	once	TGTGCCAGCAGCGTAGCTGCAGGGACTGAAGCTTTCTTT	CASSVAAGTEAFF
.	TRBV7-2	TRBJ2-1	.	TGTGCCAGCAGCTTAAGGAGCGGCCATGAGCAGTTCTTC	CASSLRSGHEQFF
TRBD2	TRBV29-1	TRBJ2-5	.	TGCAGCTCAGGACTAGCGGGGGGGCCTTCGCGAGAGACCCAGTACTTC	CSSGLAGGPSRETQYF
.	TRBV9	TRBJ2-5	.	TGTGCCAGCAGCGCCACTCAGCAAGAGACCCAGTACTTC	CASSATQQETQYF
.	TRBV18	TRBJ2-3	.	TGTGCCAGCTCACCACGGTCCGGGATCACAGATACGCAGTATTTT	CASSPRSGITDTQYF
TRBD1	TRBV20-1	TRBJ2-1	few	TGCAGTGCTAGAGAAGAGGGGGCCCTCTTCAATGAGCAGTTCTTC	CSAREEGALFNEQFF
.	TRBV7-2	TRBJ1-2	few	TGTGCCAGCAATCAACCGAACGGGGGGCTTGGCTACACCTTC	CASNQPNGGLGYTF
.	TRBV2	TRBJ2-7	.	TGTACCAATAAGACAGCCTCCATTTCCTACGAGCAGTACTTC	CTNKTASISYEQYF
TRBD2	TRBV15	TRBJ2-7	.	TGTGCCACCAGCAGAGGCGGGGAGCGGGGAGTCCACGAGCAGTACTTC	CATSRGGERGVHEQYF
.	TRBV10-3	TRBJ2-1	.	TGTGCCATCAGTGAGCCCTCTGAGTACAATGAGCAGTTCTTC	CAISEPSEYNEQFF
.	TRBV7-8	TRBJ1-1	few	TGTGCCAGCAGCTTAGCTGGGGGATCCACTGAAGCTTTCTTT	CASSLAGGSTEAFF
.	TRBV7-9	TRBJ1-1	.	TGTGCCAGCAGCTTGTGGGAGGCGGCTTTCTTT	CASSLWEAAFF
.	TRBV20-1	TRBJ2-3	.	TGCAGTGCTAGAGACGCGGCCCACGCCACAGATACGCAGTATTTT	CSARDAAHATDTQYF
.	TRBV5-1	TRBJ2-7	.	TGCGCCAGCAGCTATGGAGGGTCAGGGTCCTACGAGCAGTACTTC	CASSYGGSGSYEQYF
.	TRBV12-3/TRBV12-4	TRBJ2-1	few	TGTGCCAGCAGTTCCCCTAGCGACAACAATGAGCAGTTCTTC	CASSSPSDNNEQFF
.	TRBV2	TRBJ2-7	.	TGTGCCAGCAGTCTCCAGGGCCCGAATTACGAGCAGTACTTC	CASSLQGPNYEQYF
TRBD1	TRBV18	TRBJ2-3	.	TGTGCCAGCTCACCGCTGCGGACAGGCAGCACAGATACGCAGTATTTT	CASSPLRTGSTDTQYF
TRBD1	TRBV11-2	TRBJ2-2	.	TGTGCCAGCAGCTATCGGACAGGGGGCACCGGGGAGCTGTTTTTT	CASSYRTGGTGELFF
.	TRBV7-9	TRBJ1-4	few	TGTGCCAGCAGCTTATCCCAACCCGGGGAAAAACTGTTTTTT	CASSLSQPGEKLFF
.	TRBV18	TRBJ2-7	.	TGTGCCAGCTCACCGTCGAGCGGCTACGAGCAGTACTTC	CASSPSSGYEQYF
TRBD2	TRBV5-6	TRBJ2-2	.	TGTGCCAGCAATAGCGGGAGGAGCGGCGGGGAGCTGTTTTTT	CASNSGRSGGELFF
TRBD2	TRBV9	TRBJ2-5	few	TGTGCCAGCAGCGTAGCCGGGGGGGCCTCTCGAGAGACCCAGTACTTC	CASSVAGGASRETQYF
TRBD2	TRBV6-5	TRBJ2-3	few	TGTGCCAGCAGTCGGGGACTAGCGGAAGGTGGCACAGATACGCAGTATTTT	CASSRGLAEGGTDTQYF
TRBD1	TRBV7-2	TRBJ2-1	few	TGTGCCAGCAGCTTAGCTAGACAGGGGACATCCTACAATGAGCAGTTCTTC	CASSLARQGTSYNEQFF
.	TRBV7-9	TRBJ1-1	.	TGTGCCAGCAGCTTAGAACCGGGAGGAAAAGTGAACACTGAAGCTTTCTTT	CASSLEPGGKVNTEAFF
.	TRBV5-5	TRBJ1-1	.	TGTGCCAGCAGCTTGGTACCGGCTATGAACACTGAAGCTTTCTTT	CASSLVPAMNTEAFF
.	TRBV20-1	TRBJ2-1	many	TGCAGTGCTAGACAGTACAATGAGCAGTTCTTC	CSARQYNEQFF
TRBD2	TRBV7-9	TRBJ2-2	once	TGTGCCAGCAGCTTAGCGCGTTGGACTAGCGGGCTGAACACCGGGGAGCTGTTTTTT	CASSLARWTSGLNTGELFF
.	TRBV30	TRBJ1-6	few	TGTGCCTGGAGCGCGGACCTTGATTCACCCCTCCACTTT	CAWSADLDSPLHF
TRBD1	TRBV10-2	TRBJ1-6	.	TGCGCCAGCAGTGAGCCCTGGACAGGGGCTAGGTCACCCCTCCACTTT	CASSEPWTGARSPLHF
.	TRBV6-1	TRBJ2-3	few	TGTGCCAGCAGTGAAGGGTTAGGCACAGATACGCAGTATTTT	CASSEGLGTDTQYF
.	TRBV7-8	TRBJ2-3	many	TGTGCCAGCAGCGAAGAAGGGGCCACAGATACGCAGTATTTT	CASSEEGATDTQYF
.	TRBV12-3/TRBV12-4	TRBJ1-6	.	TGTGCCAGCAGTTTTCCCCCCCCGGGGCGATCCCTCCACTTT	CASSFPPPGRSLHF
.	TRBV12-3/TRBV12-4	TRBJ2-7	few	TGTGCCAGCAGCCCGGTGGGGACGGGTACCTACGAGCAGTACTTC	CASSPVGTGTYEQYF